The sample holds many counts of the clone carrying this T cell receptor (beta chain). Its antigen is unidentified. TCR cDNA molecules each had a unique molecular identifier. TCRdb processed the 5' RACE reads anew with MiXCR; each CDR3 protein has one entry. The sample records fewer than 15,000 distinct CDR3 sequences, approximately 2.9% being singletons. Stated time point: sample taken at primary tumor resection. 72 TRACERx patients with early, untreated non-small cell lung cancer donated samples. Unsorted whole RNA samples from tumor, nontumor lung or frozen PBMC were sequenced. This specimen belongs to a study of spatial heterogeneity in lung cancer. Findings of the study overall: The number of expanded tumor alpha and beta chains correlated with mutation number.

The CDR3 extends over 13 amino acids. V lost 1 base and J 3 bases, leaving 9 bases between the germline ends. Germline V gene data show CDR1 as DFQATT and CDR2 as SNEGSKA (reference sequence). The sample here was lung tumor tissue, taken at surgery. This TCR derives from a male donor with early-stage non-small cell lung cancer. This chain links TRBV20-1 with TRBJ1-1; tentatively, D is TRBD1 (6 bases). The CDR3 sequence: CSARGGAYTEAFF. The CDR3 DNA reads as TGCAGTGCTAGAGGGGGGGCATACACTGAAGCTTTCTTT.